Below are 25 T cell receptor beta chains sequenced from a single sample in a study of blood T cell repertoires in COVID-19. Libraries were prepared by immunoSEQ multiplex PCR; TCRdb keeps only in-frame clonotypes and omits some of them. In the table there are a few hundred thousand clones, approximately 84% of which are singletons. Sequencing was done on a sample of peripheral blood. These receptors were collected from a person aged 65-85 years with COVID-19, enrolled during active disease.

This CDR3 is CASSIEGHTNTEAFF. The CDR3 nucleotides read TGTGCCAGTAGTATAGAAGGACACACGAACACTGAAGCTTTCTTT. The rearrangement uses TRBV19 and TRBJ1-1; perhaps TRBD1 as D (5 bases). Deletions cut 0 bases from V and 1 base from J, with 9 bases between. The CDR3 loop spans 15 amino acids. From germline, CDR1 is LNHDA and CDR2 SQIVND (reference sequence).

A single count supports this clone. J is TRBJ1-5 and V is TRBV29-1, with 7 bases that match TRBD1. The trim removed 4 bases at V and 2 bases at J, leaving 5 bases unmatched. There are 14 residues in the CDR3. CDR1 and CDR2 from the germline V gene are SQVTM and ANQGSEA. The CDR3 DNA is TGCAGCGTTGTGAAGGGGGCCGGCAATCAGCCCCAGCATTTT. Its protein product is CSVVKGAGNQPQHF.

V usage is TRBV19 and J usage is TRBJ2-3; D may be TRBD2 (6 bases). The CDR3 loop spans 14 amino acids. The V end lost 5 bases, the J end lost 2 bases, and 11 bases lay between the germline ends. Germline loops: CDR1 LNHDA, CDR2 SQIVND (reference sequence). The CDR3 sequence: CASSGAGPTDTQYF. The CDR3 bases are TGTGCCAGTAGTGGAGCGGGTCCCACAGATACGCAGTATTTT. The full variable domain, its missing parts supplied by reference TRBV19 and TRBJ2-3, is DGGITQSPKYLFRKEGQNVTLSCEQNLNHDAMYWYRQDPGQGLRLIYYSQIVNDFQKGDIAEGYSVSREKKESFPLTVTSAQKNPTAFYLCASSGAGPTDTQYFGPGTRLTVL.

This clone was counted a few times. The chain recombines TRBV3-1 (or the pseudogene TRBV3-2) with TRBJ2-1; TRBD2 agrees at 8 bases. V lost 4 bases and J lost 12; bases outside the gene matches: 11. The CDR3 has 14 amino acids. The germline CDR1 and CDR2 sequences are LGHDT and YNNKEL (reference sequence). In nucleotides, the CDR3 is TGTGCCAGCAGCCCCGGGACTAGTAGGTCAGGGCAGTTCTTC. Encoded protein: CASSPGTSRSGQFF.

In its sample, this clone was seen once. The rearrangement joins TRBV28 to TRBJ2-1; TRBD1 might be the D (5 bases). The V gene's germline CDR1 is MDHEN and CDR2 SYDVKM. The length of the CDR3 is 15 residues. Deletions cut 8 bases from V and 7 bases from J, with 21 bases between. CDR3 DNA: TGTGCCAGCGGAAACCTCTTCTATGGGGCTAATGAGCAGTTCTTC. The encoded protein is CASGNLFYGANEQFF. The whole variable domain, filled in from reference TRBV28 and TRBJ2-1, reads DVKVTQSSRYLVKRTGEKVFLECVQDMDHENMFWYRQDPGLGLRLIYFSYDVKMKEKGDIPEGYSVSREKKERFSLILESASTNQTSMYLCASGNLFYGANEQFFGPGTRLTVL.

The chain employs TRBV14 and TRBJ1-4; D gene ambiguous. CDR3 length: 15 amino acids. Germline V gene data show CDR1 as SGHDN and CDR2 as FVKESK. Trimming took 0 bases from V and 7 from J, leaving 12 bases between them. The CDR3 DNA is TGTGCCAGCAGCCAAGAAGGAGGACGATTTGAAAAACTGTTTTTT. Amino acid sequence: CASSQEGGRFEKLFF. The full variable domain, in which reference TRBV14 and TRBJ1-4 provide the parts outside the CDR3, is EAGVTQFPSHSVIEKGQTVTLRCDPISGHDNLYWYRRVMGKEIKFLLHFVKESKQDESGMPNNRFLAERTGGTYSTLKVQPAELEDSGVYFCASSQEGGRFEKLFFGSGTQLSVL.

The chain carries TRBV5-6 and TRBJ2-7; D may be TRBD1 (6 bases). CDR1 and CDR2 (germline): SGHDT, YYEEEE. The germline V and J ends were trimmed by 4 bases and 5 bases, with 13 bases remaining between them. CDR3 size: 13 residues. Here the CDR3 DNA reads TGTGCCAGCAGCGGGGGCCTCGGGGACGAGCAGTACTTC. As protein: CASSGGLGDEQYF.

The V and J genes are TRBV7-2 and TRBJ1-1; tentatively, D is TRBD1 (5 bases). Trimming took 5 bases from V and 3 from J, leaving 22 bases between them. The germline V gene encodes CDR1 SGHTA and CDR2 FQGNSA. The length of the CDR3 is 17 residues. The CDR3 DNA sequence: TGTGCCAGCAGCAGAAGGGGCGGCACGAGATTTGACACTGAAGCTTTCTTT. Its translation is CASSRRGGTRFDTEAFF.

The rearrangement uses TRBV27 and TRBJ1-6; D is possibly TRBD1 (6 bases). The germline V gene encodes CDR1 MNHEY and CDR2 SMNVEV (reference sequence). The CDR3 runs 20 residues. V was shortened by 2 bases and J by 0 bases, with 20 bases between the two germline ends. The CDR3 loop reads CASSLGAPAPGDSYNSPLHF. The CDR3 DNA is TGTGCCAGCAGTTTAGGCGCCCCAGCCCCAGGGGACTCCTATAATTCACCCCTCCACTTT.

This clone appeared a single time. The chain uses TRBV3-1 (or the pseudogene TRBV3-2) and TRBJ1-1, with D possibly being TRBD1 (5 bases). The germline V and J ends were trimmed by 2 bases and 1 base, with 14 bases remaining between them. Germline values: CDR1 LGHDT, CDR2 YNNKEL (reference sequence). CDR3 size: 16 residues. The CDR3 here is CASSQRRDPRNTEAFF. The CDR3 DNA reads TGTGCCAGCAGCCAAAGGCGGGACCCAAGGAACACTGAAGCTTTCTTT.

The chain carries TRBV5-1 and TRBJ2-7; TRBD2 agrees at 8 bases. Germline CDR1 reads SGHRS; CDR2 reads YFSETQ. The V segment lost 3 bases and the J segment 0 bases; nucleotides outside the gene matches: 8. The CDR3 length is 16 residues. As DNA, the CDR3 is TGCGCCAGCAGCTCGAACTTAGCGGGACCCTCCTACGAGCAGTACTTC. Translated, it gives CASSSNLAGPSYEQYF. Combining the CDR3 with reference TRBV5-1 and TRBJ2-7 gives the whole variable domain KAGVTQTPRYLIKTRGQQVTLSCSPISGHRSVSWYQQTPGQGLQFLFEYFSETQRNKGNFPGRFSGRQFSNSRSEMNVSTLELGDSALYLCASSSNLAGPSYEQYFGPGTRLTVT.

The CDR3 nucleotides are TGTGCCAGCAGCTCCAACAGACCGACTAGCGGGAGTGGGGCCTACGAGCAGTACTTC. Amino acids: CASSSNRPTSGSGAYEQYF. This chain joins TRBV7-2 and TRBJ2-7; 12 positions agree with TRBD2. CDR1 is SGHTA and CDR2 is FQGNSA in the germline V gene. CDR3 size: 19 residues. Trimming at V came to 4 bases and at J to 2 bases, leaving 15 bases not matched to a gene.

The CDR3 spells CASSREQFF. CDR3 bases: TGTGCCAGCAGCCGGGAGCAGTTCTTC. The V gene is TRBV27, the J gene TRBJ2-1; D gene unclear. CDR1 and CDR2 (germline): MNHEY, SMNVEV (reference sequence). This CDR3 comprises 9 residues. The V end lost 6 bases, the J end lost 10 bases, and 4 bases lay between the germline ends.

This sequence joins TRBV6-5 and TRBJ1-4, with unresolved D. CDR1 and CDR2 (germline): MNHEY, SVGAGI. CDR3 length: 13 amino acids. The ends were cut back, 5 bases at V and 8 bases at J, with 12 bases in the middle. The CDR3 DNA reads as TGTGCCAGCAGTAGAGCGATTGTGGAAAAACTGTTTTTT. Translation gives CASSRAIVEKLFF.

The rearrangement links TRBV6-1 to TRBJ2-3; D is perhaps TRBD2 (6 bases). The CDR3 has 13 residues. V was trimmed by 2 bases and J by 4 bases, leaving 7 bases between them. Germline CDR1 reads MNHNS; CDR2 reads SASEGT. The CDR3 is CASSEWGADTQYF. CDR3 DNA sequence: TGTGCCAGCAGTGAATGGGGGGCAGATACGCAGTATTTT.

This clone was observed a handful of times. The gene calls are TRBV13 and TRBJ2-3; 8 nucleotides align to TRBD2. V was pared by 9 bases and J by 3 bases, with 11 bases of the junction left unmatched. This CDR3 has 15 amino acids. The germline gives CDR1 PRHDT, CDR2 FYEKMQ (reference sequence). The CDR3 bases are TGTGCCAGTCAAAGCGGGTTAGCGGGAACAGATACGCAGTATTTT. It encodes CASQSGLAGTDTQYF.

This clone has a handful of counts. This chain joins TRBV4-1 and TRBJ2-6; TRBD1 matches at 8 bases. The CDR3 consists of 18 residues. Unmatched junction bases numbered 10, after V lost 6 bases and J lost 0 bases. CDR1 is MGHRA, CDR2 YSYEKL, per germline. CDR3 coding DNA: TGCGCCAGCAGATCGACCGGGACAGGAACCTCTGGGGCCAACGTCCTGACTTTC. Translating gives CASRSTGTGTSGANVLTF.

The chain couples TRBV7-6 to TRBJ1-3, with 7 positions matching TRBD1. This CDR3 region has 13 residues. CDR1 and CDR2 (germline): SGHVS, FNYEAQ. The J segment lost 4 bases and the V segment lost 6 bases, leaving 3 bases of the junction unmatched. The CDR3 region has the DNA TGTGCCAGCAGATCGACAGGGGGAAACACCATATATTTT. Translated: CASRSTGGNTIYF.

V is TRBV19 and J is TRBJ2-7; 9 bases match TRBD1. The CDR3 is 15 amino acids. V was clipped by 4 bases and J by 5 bases; unmatched bases: 9. The germline CDR1 and CDR2 sequences are LNHDA and SQIVND (reference sequence). The CDR3: CASSKGTGFSDEQYF. CDR3 coding DNA: TGTGCCAGTAGTAAAGGGACAGGGTTTAGCGACGAGCAGTACTTC.

The chain recombines TRBV10-1 with TRBJ1-4; TRBD1 matches 7 bases. Trimming cost V 1 base and J 3 bases; bases outside gene matches: 14. The germline gives CDR1 WNHNN, CDR2 SYGVQD (reference sequence). This CDR3 is built from 19 residues. DNA for the CDR3: TGCGCCAGCAGTGAGTTTGCCTTCAGGGGGGACAGTTCTAATGAAAAACTGTTTTTT. Translating gives CASSEFAFRGDSSNEKLFF.

The rearrangement uses TRBV25-1 and TRBJ1-1; TRBD1 matches 8 bases. The ends lost 6 bases at V and 0 bases at J; junction bases unmatched: 0. The germline V gene has CDR1 MGHDK and CDR2 SYGVNS. This CDR3 is 13 amino acids long. The CDR3 sequence: CASRGQVNTEAFF. CDR3 DNA: TGTGCCAGCAGGGGACAGGTGAACACTGAAGCTTTCTTT.

In this sample, this clone turned up once. V is TRBV19 and J is TRBJ2-1, with TRBD1 matching 9 bases. In germline, CDR1 is LNHDA, CDR2 SQIVND (reference sequence). This CDR3 is built from 14 residues. V was clipped by 7 bases and J by 7 bases; unmatched bases: 8. The CDR3: CASTSGQGLNEQFF. DNA for the CDR3: TGTGCCAGTACCTCGGGACAGGGTCTGAATGAGCAGTTCTTC. Based on the CDR3 plus reference TRBV19 and TRBJ2-1, the full variable domain is DGGITQSPKYLFRKEGQNVTLSCEQNLNHDAMYWYRQDPGQGLRLIYYSQIVNDFQKGDIAEGYSVSREKKESFPLTVTSAQKNPTAFYLCASTSGQGLNEQFFGPGTRLTVL.

The chain recombines TRBV5-1 with TRBJ1-1; D call uncertain. The CDR3 runs 13 residues. Germline V lookup: CDR1 SGHRS, CDR2 YFSETQ. The germline V and J ends were trimmed by 0 bases and 1 base, with 4 bases remaining between them. CDR3 residues: CASSLGANTEAFF. The CDR3 region has the DNA TGCGCCAGCAGCTTGGGGGCGAACACTGAAGCTTTCTTT.

The chain joins TRBV28 to TRBJ1-5; 7 bases are shared with TRBD1. The junction had 8 bases not matched to a gene; V was cut back by 6 bases and J by 6 bases. There are 14 residues in the CDR3. Germline V gives CDR1 MDHEN, CDR2 SYDVKM. CDR3 protein: CASSSTGYSQPQHF. In DNA, the CDR3 is TGTGCCAGCAGCTCGACAGGGTATAGTCAGCCCCAGCATTTT.

The rearrangement links TRBV30 to TRBJ2-1; 10 bases align to TRBD2. Germline loops: CDR1 GTSNPN, CDR2 SVGIG (reference sequence). This CDR3 region has 14 residues. V shed 4 bases, J shed 7 bases, and the junction held 7 bases outside the gene matches. The CDR3 coding sequence is TGTGCCTGGACGGAAGCGGGAGGGAGAAATGAGCAGTTCTTC. Residues: CAWTEAGGRNEQFF.